Listed below are T cell receptor beta chains from one sample, sequenced in a study of a mutant IDH1 vaccine in newly diagnosed glioma. Clones were sequenced by immunoSEQ multiplex PCR, and TCRdb holds only the in-frame ones, with some missing. The data show about 32,000 clones, around 79% seen once. Their antigens remain unidentified. The starting material was PBMCs, obtained from a glioma patient whose treatment included an IDH1 peptide vaccine. The receptors were gathered from a woman younger than 45 with glioma. Some clones in this sample may be carry-over from other donors' samples. The CDR3 runs from the conserved cysteine through the conserved F or W. D genes are given only for firm matches. A row's size may be missing; if present it is once, few, many or a size class.

D gene	V gene	J gene	clone size	CDR3 DNA	CDR3 protein
NA	TRBV12-5	TRBJ2-5	NA	TGTGCTAGTGGCCCCCCCCGGGGGGAGACCCAGTACTTC	CASGPPRGETQYF
TRBD1	TRBV5-1	TRBJ1-3	once	TGCGCCAGCAGCCGGGACAGGGGGCCTGGAAACACCATATATTTT	CASSRDRGPGNTIYF
TRBD1	TRBV30	TRBJ1-4	NA	TGTGCCTCTGACAGGGCGACTGGAGAAAAACTGTTTTTT	CASDRATGEKLFF
NA	TRBV29-1	TRBJ2-4	NA	TGCAGCGCCCGCGGGGAACCGACTGGGGTGGCCAAAAACATTCAGTACTTC	CSARGEPTGVAKNIQYF
TRBD2	TRBV2	TRBJ2-1	once	TGTGCCAGCAGAATTAGCGGGGGGGCTTACAATGAGCAGTTCTTC	CASRISGGAYNEQFF
NA	TRBV5-4	TRBJ2-5	NA	TGTGCCAGCAGGACAAGGGGACGTGAGACCCAGTACTTC	CASRTRGRETQYF
TRBD1	TRBV9	TRBJ1-1	NA	TGTGCCAGCAGCGTAGGGACAGGGGGAGGAACTGAAGCTTTCTTT	CASSVGTGGGTEAFF
TRBD2	TRBV6-5	TRBJ2-7	NA	TGTGCCAGCAGTTCCGGGGGGAGGGGTTCCTACGAGCAGTACTTC	CASSSGGRGSYEQYF
NA	TRBV5-1	TRBJ2-3	once	TGCGCCAGCAGCCCTGGCACAGATACGCAGTATTTT	CASSPGTDTQYF
TRBD1	TRBV29-1	TRBJ2-7	NA	TGCAGCGTTGAAGATGGGGGGACAGGCCAGCAGTACTTC	CSVEDGGTGQQYF
NA	TRBV4-1	TRBJ1-1	few	TGCGCCAGCAGCCAAGGACAGTGGTTTGTTCCGGACACTGAAGCTTTCTTT	CASSQGQWFVPDTEAFF
TRBD1	TRBV7-9	TRBJ2-1	NA	TGTGCCAGCAGCTTACCAGTACAGGGGTTGGCGGATGAGCAGTTCTTC	CASSLPVQGLADEQFF
NA	TRBV7-8	TRBJ2-1	NA	TGTGCCAGCAGCTCCCCCCCAGTTCATGGCGTCTTC	CASSSPPVHGVF
TRBD1	TRBV11-2	TRBJ1-1	NA	TGTGCCACCCACCCCACAGGGGGAACTGAAGCTTTCTTT	CATHPTGGTEAFF
TRBD2	TRBV6-1	TRBJ2-5	NA	TGTGCCAGCAGGCGTACTAGCGGGAGTACCGAGACCCAGTACTTC	CASRRTSGSTETQYF
TRBD2	TRBV5-4	TRBJ2-5	NA	TGTGCCAGCAGACCGGGACTAGCGGATATTCACGAGACCCAGTACTTC	CASRPGLADIHETQYF
TRBD1	TRBV7-8	TRBJ2-2	NA	TGTGCCAGCAGCCCTCGACAGGGGGCGAACACCGGGGAGCTGTTTTTT	CASSPRQGANTGELFF
TRBD1	TRBV5-8	TRBJ1-1	once	TGTGCCAGCAGATACAGGGGGGTGGGGGCTGAAGCTTTCTTT	CASRYRGVGAEAFF
TRBD1	TRBV6-1	TRBJ1-1	NA	TGTGCCAGCAGTGACTGGGGACAGGACACTGAAGCTTTCTTT	CASSDWGQDTEAFF
NA	TRBV15	TRBJ1-4	NA	TGTGCCACCAGCCGGGATCTAACTAATGAAAAACTGTTTTTT	CATSRDLTNEKLFF
TRBD1	TRBV19	TRBJ2-7	NA	TGTGCCAGTAAAGGTGCGGGACAGGCCTCCTACGAGCAGTACTTC	CASKGAGQASYEQYF
NA	TRBV11-1	TRBJ2-7	NA	TGTGCCAGCAGCGGGAGCACCCACGAGCAGTACTTC	CASSGSTHEQYF
NA	TRBV29-1	TRBJ2-5	NA	TGCAGCGTTGAAGTGGGGGCTAGCCAAGAGACCCAGTACTTC	CSVEVGASQETQYF
TRBD1	TRBV29-1	TRBJ1-5	few	TGCAGCGTTAGGACAGGGTACGGACTCAATCAGCCCCAGCATTTT	CSVRTGYGLNQPQHF
TRBD1	TRBV27	TRBJ1-1	NA	TGTGCCAGCAGTTCTGACAGGGTGCGAATGAACACTGAAGCTTTCTTT	CASSSDRVRMNTEAFF
NA	TRBV7-9	TRBJ2-5	once	TGTGCCAGCAGCTTCGGGACCCTAGGTCCAACCAGCAGGGAGACCCAGTACTTC	CASSFGTLGPTSRETQYF
TRBD1	TRBV29-1	TRBJ1-1	NA	TGCAGCGTGAGGACAGGGGGCGCTTATCGGAACACTGAAGCTTTCTTT	CSVRTGGAYRNTEAFF
NA	TRBV25-1	TRBJ1-4	NA	TGTGCCAGCAGTAAGGACAGAGTTAATGAAAAACTGTTTTTT	CASSKDRVNEKLFF
NA	TRBV6-5	TRBJ2-1	NA	TGTGCCAGCAGTTACACCCAGGGAGGTGAGCAGTTCTTC	CASSYTQGGEQFF
NA	TRBV29-1	TRBJ1-3	NA	TGCAGCGTTGGTCGTGGGGACATTATATATTTT	CSVGRGDIIYF
NA	TRBV7-2	TRBJ2-2	NA	TGTGCCAGCAGCCTTGCCCGCGGGGAGCTGTTTTTT	CASSLARGELFF
NA	TRBV29-1	TRBJ2-7	NA	TGCAGCGTTGAAAAGACAGGCTACGAGCAGTACTTC	CSVEKTGYEQYF
NA	TRBV27	TRBJ1-1	NA	TGTGCCAGTTCCAGGGAGGAGGACACTGAAGCTTTCTTT	CASSREEDTEAFF
NA	TRBV18	TRBJ2-7	NA	TGTGCCAGCTCACCCTCAGACGGCTACGAGCAGTACTTC	CASSPSDGYEQYF
NA	TRBV19	TRBJ1-4	NA	TGTGCCAGTAGTGCCTCGGTACAGGGAGCAAAACTGTTTTTT	CASSASVQGAKLFF
TRBD1	TRBV5-1	TRBJ1-1	NA	TGCGCCAGCGAAAGGGAGGGGGCTAACACTGAAGCTTTCTTT	CASEREGANTEAFF
NA	TRBV6-5	TRBJ1-1	once	TGTGCCAGCAGTCGGGACGTGAACACTGAAGCTTTCTTT	CASSRDVNTEAFF
NA	TRBV13	TRBJ2-7	NA	TGTGCCAGCAGCTTAGGGCGGGTCTTCTCCTACGAGCAGTACTTC	CASSLGRVFSYEQYF
NA	TRBV6-5	TRBJ2-2	NA	TGTGCCAGCAGTTACTCGGAGGAGCGGACCGGGGAGCTGTTTTTT	CASSYSEERTGELFF
NA	TRBV6-5	TRBJ2-7	NA	TGTGCCAGCAGTTACTCGGACGGCTCCTACGAGCAGTACTTC	CASSYSDGSYEQYF
NA	TRBV11-3	TRBJ2-5	NA	TGTGCCATTTCGAGGTCCAGCGACCCGTACCAAGAGACCCAGTACTTC	CAISRSSDPYQETQYF
NA	TRBV6-6	TRBJ1-3	NA	TGTGCCAGCAGTTACTTCGGTTCCTCTGGAAACACCATATATTTT	CASSYFGSSGNTIYF
NA	TRBV4-1	TRBJ1-1	once	TGCGCCAGCACCAAAGCAGGAGGGACTGAAGCTTTCTTT	CASTKAGGTEAFF
NA	TRBV2	TRBJ1-5	NA	TGTGCCAGCAGTGAAGAAGGGGGACTCAATCAGCCCCAGCATTTT	CASSEEGGLNQPQHF
TRBD1	TRBV5-1	TRBJ1-1	NA	TGCGCCAGCAGCTTCACCGGACAGGGGGGAGGCACTGAAGCTTTCTTT	CASSFTGQGGGTEAFF
TRBD2	TRBV19	TRBJ2-7	few	TGTGCCAGTAGTAAAGGGTCCGGCGGGAGGCTCAACGAGCAGTACTTC	CASSKGSGGRLNEQYF
TRBD2	TRBV29-1	TRBJ2-3	NA	TGCAGCGTAAATCTAGCGGGAGAAACGGCCGATACGCAGTATTTT	CSVNLAGETADTQYF
NA	TRBV7-2	TRBJ2-7	NA	TGTGCCAGCAGCTTAGGTACAGGTCGGGCCCACGAGCAGTACTTC	CASSLGTGRAHEQYF
TRBD2	TRBV7-8	TRBJ2-2	NA	TGTGCCAGCAGCCCTCACGAGCGGGAGCCCGGGGAGCTGTTTTTT	CASSPHEREPGELFF
NA	TRBV19	TRBJ1-1	NA	TGTGCCAGTAGTATAGGAGGGGGAAGGAACACTGAAGCTTTCTTT	CASSIGGGRNTEAFF
TRBD1	TRBV7-8	TRBJ1-5	NA	TGTGCCAGCAGCCAAGGCAGGGGGGGGCAGCCCCAGCATTTT	CASSQGRGGQPQHF
TRBD2	TRBV15	TRBJ2-2	NA	TGTGCCACCAGCAGAGGGACTAGCGGCAGGGAGCTGTTTTTT	CATSRGTSGRELFF
NA	TRBV5-1	TRBJ1-1	NA	TGCGCCAGCAGCTTGGGGTCAGTGTTCAGCACTGAAGCTTTCTTT	CASSLGSVFSTEAFF
TRBD2	TRBV10-3	TRBJ2-2	NA	TGTGCCACCGACGGGACTAGCGGGAGGTCGAACACCGGGGAGCTGTTTTTT	CATDGTSGRSNTGELFF
NA	TRBV28	TRBJ1-2	NA	TGTGCCAGCAGTAGGGGGTCTGGGGGCTACACCTTC	CASSRGSGGYTF